The 20 T cell receptor beta chains presented below share a single source sample, sequenced in a study of T cell changes during pregnancy in multiple sclerosis. Clones were sequenced by immunoSEQ multiplex PCR, and TCRdb holds only the in-frame ones, with some missing. Of over 45,000 clones listed, approximately 92% are singletons. The sequencing used CD8+ T cells from peripheral blood mononuclear cells, collected after pregnancy. Every receptor here comes from a female donor with multiple sclerosis, enrolled in a pregnancy study.

The CDR3 DNA reads TGTGCCAGCAGCTCTATGGTTTACGAGCAGTACTTC. Encoded protein: CASSSMVYEQYF. J is TRBJ2-7 and V is TRBV7-9, with unresolved D. This CDR3 comprises 12 residues. Per the germline V gene, CDR1 is SEHNR and CDR2 is FQNEAQ (reference sequence). Trimming stripped 4 bases from V and 4 bases from J, with 8 bases between.

The chain joins TRBV29-1 to TRBJ2-3; 10 bases line up with TRBD2. CDR3 length: 14 amino acids. Unmatched junction bases numbered 10, after V lost 7 bases and J lost 6 bases. Germline-derived CDR1 and CDR2 are SQVTM and ANQGSEA. The CDR3: CSAEGTSVVDTQYF. The CDR3 coding sequence is TGCAGCGCCGAGGGGACTAGCGTGGTTGATACGCAGTATTTT.

V is TRBV4-3 and J is TRBJ1-1; D is unclear. CDR1 is LGHNA and CDR2 is YSLEER in the germline V gene. CDR3 length: 15 amino acids. Trimming removed 0 bases from V and 5 bases from J, with 13 bases in between. The CDR3 DNA is TGCGCCAGCAGCCAAGATCTCCTTCGGAGTACTGAAGCTTTCTTT. Translated: CASSQDLLRSTEAFF.

The CDR3 sequence is CAITPASGYEQYF. DNA for the CDR3: TGTGCCATCACCCCGGCTAGCGGCTACGAGCAGTACTTC. This chain links TRBV10-3 with TRBJ2-7; 7 positions agree with TRBD2. The CDR3 covers 13 residues. Trimming at V came to 7 bases and at J to 3 bases, leaving 6 bases not matched to a gene. Germline V lookup: CDR1 ENHRY, CDR2 SYGVKD.

CDR3 in amino acids: CASSFLNSNQPQHF. As DNA, the CDR3 is TGTGCCAGCAGTTTTCTTAATAGCAATCAGCCCCAGCATTTT. The chain is built from TRBV27 and TRBJ1-5; D remains ambiguous. The germline CDR1 and CDR2 sequences are MNHEY and SMNVEV (reference sequence). V lost 3 bases, J lost 0 bases, and 6 bases lay in between. This CDR3 is built from 14 residues.

The rearrangement joins TRBV27 to TRBJ2-1; 7 bases fit TRBD1. This CDR3 is 14 amino acids long. CDR1 MNHEY and CDR2 SMNVEV come from the germline V gene (reference sequence). V lost 7 bases and J lost 2; bases outside the gene matches: 5. CDR3 nucleotide sequence: TGTGCCAGCACTCATCAGGGGGCCTACAATGAGCAGTTCTTC. It specifies CASTHQGAYNEQFF.

The V call is TRBV5-1, the J call TRBJ2-7, with 7 bases matching TRBD2. The J segment lost 3 bases and the V segment lost 4 bases, leaving 13 bases of the junction unmatched. Per the germline V gene, CDR1 is SGHRS and CDR2 is YFSETQ. The CDR3 sequence is 16 residues long. CDR3 sequence (DNA): TGCGCCAGCAGCGCCGGGGGGAGAGGGAGGGTCTACGAGCAGTACTTC. Translating gives CASSAGGRGRVYEQYF.

The chain uses TRBV7-9 and TRBJ2-3, with D possibly being TRBD2 (6 bases). This CDR3 has 15 residues. Germline CDR1 reads SEHNR; CDR2 reads FQNEAQ (reference sequence). Trimming removed 5 bases from V and 0 bases from J, with 12 bases in between. The DNA of the CDR3 is TGTGCCAGCAGCCCAAGCGGGCCTAGCACAGATACGCAGTATTTT. It specifies CASSPSGPSTDTQYF.

CDR3 bases: TGTGCCAGCAGCTTCGACAGGGGCACCGGGGAGCTGTTTTTT. The encoded protein is CASSFDRGTGELFF. The chain is built from TRBV7-9 and TRBJ2-2, with 8 bases fitting TRBD1. The CDR3 sequence is 14 residues long. Germline CDR1 reads SEHNR; CDR2 reads FQNEAQ (reference sequence). V lost 3 bases to trimming and J lost 4 bases; unmatched junction nucleotides: 1.

This clone was counted a few times. Written as DNA, the CDR3 is TGTGCCTGGAGTCCCTTGTTAGATGAAGCTTTCTTT. Its protein is CAWSPLLDEAFF. The rearrangement links TRBV30 to TRBJ1-1; D not certain. The germline V gene encodes CDR1 GTSNPN and CDR2 SVGIG (reference sequence). CDR3 length equals 12 residues. With 2 bases removed from V and 7 bases from J, the gap between germline ends came to 11 bases.

J is TRBJ2-3 and V is TRBV5-4; 11 bases agree with TRBD2. Trimming cost V 7 bases and J 0 bases; bases outside gene matches: 13. The CDR3 runs to 18 residues. Germline CDR1 SGHNT, CDR2 YYREEE (reference sequence). The CDR3 DNA sequence: TGTGCCAGCCGATTGTGGGGGGCTAGCGGGGGGAGCACAGATACGCAGTATTTT. This sequence encodes CASRLWGASGGSTDTQYF. Filled out from reference TRBV5-4 and TRBJ2-3, the complete variable domain reads ETGVTQSPTHLIKTRGQQVTLRCSSQSGHNTVSWYQQALGQGPQFIFQYYREEENGRGNFPPRFSGLQFPNYSSELNVNALELDDSALYLCASRLWGASGGSTDTQYFGPGTRLTVL.

V and J are TRBV19 and TRBJ2-7, with TRBD1 matching over 11 bases. Germline V gene sequence: CDR1 LNHDA, CDR2 SQIVND (reference sequence). The CDR3 totals 12 residues. V shed 10 bases, J shed 3 bases, and the junction held 2 bases outside the gene matches. CDR3: CATGTGGYEQYF. CDR3 nucleotides: TGTGCCACTGGGACAGGGGGCTACGAGCAGTACTTC.

The chain combines TRBV10-1 with TRBJ2-2, with D maybe TRBD2 (6 bases). V shed 2 bases and J shed 1 base, with 17 bases lying between them. Per the germline V gene, CDR1 is WNHNN and CDR2 is SYGVQD (reference sequence). The CDR3 has 18 residues. DNA for the CDR3: TGCGCCAGCAGTGAGGGGGGGTTACAACGACAGAACACCGGGGAGCTGTTTTTT. Translation: CASSEGGLQRQNTGELFF.

The chain carries TRBV14 and TRBJ2-7; 10 positions agree with TRBD2. The trim removed 0 bases at V and 4 bases at J, leaving 9 bases unmatched. Germline lookup yields CDR1 SGHDN and CDR2 FVKESK. The CDR3 extends over 17 amino acids. The CDR3, as DNA: TGTGCCAGCAGCCAAGACCTCGGGGTAGCGGGGGGATACGAGCAGTACTTC. Its translation: CASSQDLGVAGGYEQYF.

The chain combines TRBV5-5 with TRBJ1-2, with 12 bases identical to TRBD1. Per germline, CDR1 SGHKS and CDR2 YYEKEE (reference sequence). J lost 4 bases, V lost 5 bases, and 9 bases had no gene match. This CDR3 comprises 16 residues. The CDR3 protein is CASSPGTGGPGYGYTF. The CDR3 DNA is TGTGCCAGCAGTCCCGGGACAGGGGGCCCCGGCTATGGCTACACCTTC.

This chain links TRBV7-6 with TRBJ2-7; 10 bases line up with TRBD2. The V gene end was trimmed by 5 bases and the J gene end by 1 base; junction bases not matched to a gene: 2. The CDR3 runs 14 residues. Germline lookup yields CDR1 SGHVS and CDR2 FNYEAQ. CDR3: CASSELAGSYEQYF. The CDR3 region has the DNA TGTGCCAGCAGCGAACTAGCGGGATCCTACGAGCAGTACTTC.

This clone has a single count. J is TRBJ2-2 and V is TRBV4-3, with 9 positions matching TRBD2. J lost 4 bases, V lost 0 bases, and 6 bases had no gene match. The CDR3 runs 17 residues. Looked up from germline, CDR1 is LGHNA and CDR2 is YSLEER. The CDR3 sequence is CASSQEGAGGPTGELFF. The CDR3 DNA sequence: TGCGCCAGCAGCCAAGAGGGAGCGGGGGGTCCCACCGGGGAGCTGTTTTTT.

The CDR3 protein is CASSLLRGGPETQYF. The DNA of the CDR3 is TGTGCCAGCAGCTTACTCCGGGGGGGCCCGGAGACCCAGTACTTC. The chain couples TRBV7-9 to TRBJ2-5; 8 nucleotides agree with TRBD2. V lost 2 bases and J lost 5; bases outside the gene matches: 7. This CDR3 region has 15 residues. The germline CDR1 and CDR2 sequences are SEHNR and FQNEAQ (reference sequence).

This rearrangement joins TRBV13 to TRBJ2-5, with TRBD1 matching 12 bases. Per the germline V gene, CDR1 is PRHDT and CDR2 is FYEKMQ (reference sequence). The CDR3 contains 15 residues. V shed 5 bases and J 8 bases; nucleotides not matched to a gene: 9. CDR3 region: CASSTPGQGAHTQYF. The CDR3 nucleotides are TGTGCCAGCAGCACACCGGGACAGGGGGCCCACACCCAGTACTTC.

The chain carries TRBV10-3 and TRBJ1-2; 9 positions agree with TRBD1. V trimming: 5 bases; J trimming: 2 bases; junction bases outside the gene matches: 3. Germline CDR1 ENHRY, CDR2 SYGVKD. The CDR3 runs 14 residues. The CDR3 sequence is CAISTGGLNYGYTF. CDR3 DNA sequence: TGTGCCATCAGTACAGGGGGCCTAAACTATGGCTACACCTTC.